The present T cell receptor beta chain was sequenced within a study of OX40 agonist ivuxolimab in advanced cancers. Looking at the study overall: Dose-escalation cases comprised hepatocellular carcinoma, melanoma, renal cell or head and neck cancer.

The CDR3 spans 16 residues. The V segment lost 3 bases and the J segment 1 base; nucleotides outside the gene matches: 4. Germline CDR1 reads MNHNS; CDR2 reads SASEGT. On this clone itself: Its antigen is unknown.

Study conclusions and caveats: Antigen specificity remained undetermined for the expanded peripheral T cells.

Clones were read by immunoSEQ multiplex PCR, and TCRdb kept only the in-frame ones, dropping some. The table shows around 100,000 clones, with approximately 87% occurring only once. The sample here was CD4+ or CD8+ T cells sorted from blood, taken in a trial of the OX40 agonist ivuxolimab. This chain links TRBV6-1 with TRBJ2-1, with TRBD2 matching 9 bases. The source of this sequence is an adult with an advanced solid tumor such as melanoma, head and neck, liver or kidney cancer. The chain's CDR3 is CASSDRLAGSYNEQFF. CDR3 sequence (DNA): TGTGCCAGCAGTGATCGGCTAGCGGGATCCTACAATGAGCAGTTCTTC.